This passage covers 6 T cell receptor beta chains from one sample sequenced in a study of T cell responses to AZD1222 COVID-19 vaccine. The table came from immunoSEQ multiplex PCR; TCRdb's copy has only in-frame clones and leaves some out. The sample consists of more than 85,000 clones, around 87% of them appearing once. The specimen comprised peripheral blood, sampled 28 days after the second AZD1222 dose. Source of these receptors: an adult who received the AZD1222 COVID-19 vaccine.

A single count supports this clone. The chain uses TRBV27 and TRBJ2-2; D is uncertain. CDR1 and CDR2 (germline): MNHEY, SMNVEV (reference sequence). Between the trimmed V and J ends, which lost 2 bases and 6 bases, there was a span of 7 bases. The CDR3 totals 13 residues. This CDR3 is CASSLNSAGELFF. As DNA, the CDR3 is TGTGCCAGCAGTTTAAATTCAGCCGGGGAGCTGTTTTTT.

This clone is medium-sized (0.01 to 0.1%). The V gene is TRBV19, the J gene TRBJ2-1; D uncertain. The CDR3 has 14 residues. CDR1 is LNHDA and CDR2 is SQIVND in the germline V gene (reference sequence). V lost 4 bases and J 0 bases, leaving 7 bases between the germline ends. CDR3 amino acids: CASSRGNSYNEQFF. The DNA of the CDR3 is TGTGCCAGTAGTAGGGGAAACTCCTACAATGAGCAGTTCTTC.

V is TRBV2 and J is TRBJ1-6; the match to TRBD1 covers 10 bases. Per germline, CDR1 SNHLY and CDR2 FYNNEI. This CDR3 region has 16 residues. V dropped 4 bases and J dropped 10; count of bases not matched to a gene: 10. CDR3 region: CASSGRDRGFRSPLHF. The CDR3 nucleotides are TGTGCCAGCAGTGGTAGGGACAGGGGTTTCCGATCACCCCTCCACTTT.

This chain joins TRBV3-1 (or the pseudogene TRBV3-2) and TRBJ2-3; 7 bases match TRBD2. This CDR3 comprises 13 residues. Germline CDR1 is LGHDT and CDR2 is YNNKEL (reference sequence). Trimming at V came to 5 bases and at J to 4 bases, leaving 3 bases not matched to a gene. Here the CDR3 reads CASSSGVADTQYF. The CDR3 DNA reads TGTGCCAGCAGCAGCGGGGTCGCAGATACGCAGTATTTT.

The V call is TRBV18, the J call TRBJ1-2, with TRBD1 as a possible D gene (5 bases). The CDR3 consists of 15 residues. V lost 8 bases to trimming and J lost 3 bases, with 19 bases between them. Germline CDR1 reads KGHSH; CDR2 reads LQKENI. CDR3 nucleotide sequence: TGTGCCAGCCTTCCCAGCGGGAGGGGTGACTATGGCTACACCTTC. Residues: CASLPSGRGDYGYTF.

The chain uses TRBV27 and TRBJ2-3; TRBD2 agrees at 9 bases. V shed 7 bases and J 1 base; nucleotides not matched to a gene: 9. This CDR3 is built from 16 residues. Germline CDR1 reads MNHEY; CDR2 reads SMNVEV (reference sequence). The CDR3 here is CASTSKGGRGTDTQYF. The CDR3 region has the DNA TGTGCCAGCACCTCTAAGGGCGGGAGGGGCACAGATACGCAGTATTTT.